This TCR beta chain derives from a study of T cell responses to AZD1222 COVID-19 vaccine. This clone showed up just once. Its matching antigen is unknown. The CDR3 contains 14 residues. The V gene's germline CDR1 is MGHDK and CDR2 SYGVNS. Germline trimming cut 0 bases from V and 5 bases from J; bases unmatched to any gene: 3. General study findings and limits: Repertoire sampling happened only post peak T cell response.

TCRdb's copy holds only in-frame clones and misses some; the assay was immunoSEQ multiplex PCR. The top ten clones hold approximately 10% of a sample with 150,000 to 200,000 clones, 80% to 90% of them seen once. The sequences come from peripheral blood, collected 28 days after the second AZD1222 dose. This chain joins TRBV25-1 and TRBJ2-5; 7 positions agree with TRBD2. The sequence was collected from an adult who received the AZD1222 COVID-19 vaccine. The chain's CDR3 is CASSEYGGKETQYF. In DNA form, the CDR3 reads TGTGCCAGCAGTGAATACGGGGGGAAGGAGACCCAGTACTTC.